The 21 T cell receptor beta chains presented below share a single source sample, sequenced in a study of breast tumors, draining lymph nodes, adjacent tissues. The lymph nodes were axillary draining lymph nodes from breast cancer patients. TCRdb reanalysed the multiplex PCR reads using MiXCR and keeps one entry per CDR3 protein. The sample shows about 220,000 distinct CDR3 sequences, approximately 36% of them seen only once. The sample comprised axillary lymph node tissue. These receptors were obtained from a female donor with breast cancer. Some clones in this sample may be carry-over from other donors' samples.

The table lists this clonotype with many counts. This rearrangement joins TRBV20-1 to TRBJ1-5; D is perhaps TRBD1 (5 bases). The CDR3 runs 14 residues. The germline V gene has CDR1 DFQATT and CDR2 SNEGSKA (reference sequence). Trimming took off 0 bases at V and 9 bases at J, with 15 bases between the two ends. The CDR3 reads CSAREGDPRWPQHF. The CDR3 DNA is TGCAGTGCTAGAGAAGGGGACCCGAGGTGGCCCCAGCATTTT.

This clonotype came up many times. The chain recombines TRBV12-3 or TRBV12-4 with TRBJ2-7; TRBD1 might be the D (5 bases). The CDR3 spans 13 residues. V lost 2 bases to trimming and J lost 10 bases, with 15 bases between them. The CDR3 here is CASSLIQTEAQYF. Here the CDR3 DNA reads TGTGCCAGCAGTTTAATACAGACAGAGGCCCAGTACTTC.

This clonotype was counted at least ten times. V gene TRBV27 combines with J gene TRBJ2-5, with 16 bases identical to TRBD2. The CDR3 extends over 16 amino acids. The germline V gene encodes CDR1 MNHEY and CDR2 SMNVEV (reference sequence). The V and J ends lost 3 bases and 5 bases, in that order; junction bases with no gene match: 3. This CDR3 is CASSLMGLAGGETQYF. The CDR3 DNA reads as TGTGCCAGCAGTTTGATGGGACTAGCGGGAGGGGAGACCCAGTACTTC.

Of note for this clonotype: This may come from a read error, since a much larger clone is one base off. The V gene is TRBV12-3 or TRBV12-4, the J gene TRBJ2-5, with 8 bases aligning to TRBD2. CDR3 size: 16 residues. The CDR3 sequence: CASSKGAGVTQEAQYF. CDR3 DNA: TGTGCCAGCAGCAAAGGAGCGGGGGTCACACAAGAGGCCCAGTACTTC.

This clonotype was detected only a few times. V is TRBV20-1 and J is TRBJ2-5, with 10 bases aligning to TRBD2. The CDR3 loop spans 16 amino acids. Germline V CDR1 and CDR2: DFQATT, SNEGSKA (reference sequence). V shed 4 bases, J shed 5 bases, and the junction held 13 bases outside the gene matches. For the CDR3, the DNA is TGCAGTGCTAATGGGTTGCTAGCGGGGGCGCTGGAGACCCAGTACTTC. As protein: CSANGLLAGALETQYF.

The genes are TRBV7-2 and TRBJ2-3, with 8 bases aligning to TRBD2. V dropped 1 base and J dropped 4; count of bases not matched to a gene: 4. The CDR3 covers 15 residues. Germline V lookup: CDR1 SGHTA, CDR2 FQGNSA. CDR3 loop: CASSLGGGQADTQYF. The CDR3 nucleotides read TGTGCCAGCAGCTTAGGCGGGGGGCAGGCAGATACGCAGTATTTT.

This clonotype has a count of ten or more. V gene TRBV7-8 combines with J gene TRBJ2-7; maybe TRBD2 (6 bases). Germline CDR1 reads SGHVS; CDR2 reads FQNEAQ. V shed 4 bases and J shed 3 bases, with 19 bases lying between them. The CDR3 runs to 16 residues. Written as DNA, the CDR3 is TGTGCCAGCAGCTCCGCCAACTGGAGGGTGGACTACGAGCAGTACTTC. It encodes CASSSANWRVDYEQYF.

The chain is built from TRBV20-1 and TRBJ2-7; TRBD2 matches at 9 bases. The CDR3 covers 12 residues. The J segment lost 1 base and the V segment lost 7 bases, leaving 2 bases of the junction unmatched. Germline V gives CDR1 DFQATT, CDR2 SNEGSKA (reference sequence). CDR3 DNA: TGCAGTGTTAGCGGGAGATCCTACGAGCAGTACTTC. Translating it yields CSVSGRSYEQYF.

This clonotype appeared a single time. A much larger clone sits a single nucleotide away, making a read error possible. CDR3 coding DNA: TGCGCCAGCAGCCAAGAACCCGGGACATCCAGCTCCTACGAGCAGTACTTC. It yields the protein CASSQEPGTSSSYEQYF. The gene calls are TRBV4-3 and TRBJ2-7; D may be TRBD1 (6 bases). The V gene lost 0 bases and the J gene lost 0 bases, with 15 bases spanning the gap. This CDR3 region has 17 residues. Germline lookup yields CDR1 LGHNA and CDR2 YSLEER.

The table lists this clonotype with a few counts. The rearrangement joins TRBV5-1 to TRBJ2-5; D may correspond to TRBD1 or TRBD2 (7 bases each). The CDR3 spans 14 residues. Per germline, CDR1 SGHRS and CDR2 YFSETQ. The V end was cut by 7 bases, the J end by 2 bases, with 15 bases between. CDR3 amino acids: CASGGRGGQETQYF. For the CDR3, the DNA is TGCGCCAGCGGCGGCAGGGGGGGGCAAGAGACCCAGTACTTC.

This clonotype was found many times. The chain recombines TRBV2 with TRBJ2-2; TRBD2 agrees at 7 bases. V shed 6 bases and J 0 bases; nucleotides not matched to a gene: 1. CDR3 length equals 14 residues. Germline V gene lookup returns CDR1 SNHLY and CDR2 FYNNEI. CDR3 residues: CASRSGTNTGELFF. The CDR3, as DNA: TGTGCCAGCAGGAGCGGGACGAACACCGGGGAGCTGTTTTTT.

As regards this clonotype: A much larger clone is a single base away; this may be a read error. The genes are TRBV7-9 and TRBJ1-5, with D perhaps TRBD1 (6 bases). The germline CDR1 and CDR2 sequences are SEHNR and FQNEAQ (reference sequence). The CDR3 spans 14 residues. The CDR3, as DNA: TGTGCCAGCAGCTCCGAGGGGGGCGGTCAGCCCCCGCATTTT. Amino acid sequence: CASSSEGGGQPPHF. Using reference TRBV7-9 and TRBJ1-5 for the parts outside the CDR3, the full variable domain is DTGVSQNPRHKITKRGQNVTFRCDPISEHNRLYWYRQTLGQGPEFLTYFQNEAQLEKSRLLSDRFSAERPKGSFSTLEIQRTEQGDSAMYLCASSSEGGGQPPHFGDGTRLSIL.

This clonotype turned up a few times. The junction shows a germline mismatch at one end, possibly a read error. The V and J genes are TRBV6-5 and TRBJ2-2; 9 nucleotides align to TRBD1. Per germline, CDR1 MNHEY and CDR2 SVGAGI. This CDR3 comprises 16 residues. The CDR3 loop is CASSYWGTGNPGELFF. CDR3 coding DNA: TGTGCCAGCAGTTACTGGGGGACAGGGAACCCCGGGGAGCTGTTTTTT.

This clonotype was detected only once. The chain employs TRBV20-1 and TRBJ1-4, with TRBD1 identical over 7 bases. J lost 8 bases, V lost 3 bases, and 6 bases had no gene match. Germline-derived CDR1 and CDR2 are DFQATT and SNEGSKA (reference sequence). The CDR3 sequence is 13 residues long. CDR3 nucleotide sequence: TGCAGTGCTAGTTGGCAGGGGGGCGAAAAACTGTTTTTT. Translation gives CSASWQGGEKLFF.

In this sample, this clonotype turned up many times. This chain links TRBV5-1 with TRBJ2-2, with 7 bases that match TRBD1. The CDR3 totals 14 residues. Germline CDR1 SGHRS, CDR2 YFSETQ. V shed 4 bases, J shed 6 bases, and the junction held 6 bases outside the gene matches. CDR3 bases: TGCGCCAGCAGCCTGAGGGGGCTATCCGGGGAGCTGTTTTTT. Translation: CASSLRGLSGELFF.

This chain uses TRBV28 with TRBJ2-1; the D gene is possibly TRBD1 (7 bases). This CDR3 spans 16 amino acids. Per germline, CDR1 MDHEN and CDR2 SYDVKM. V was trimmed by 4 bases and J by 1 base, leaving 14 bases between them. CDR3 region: CASSSPAGGSYNEQFF. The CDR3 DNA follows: TGTGCCAGCAGTTCCCCGGCAGGGGGGTCCTACAATGAGCAGTTCTTC.

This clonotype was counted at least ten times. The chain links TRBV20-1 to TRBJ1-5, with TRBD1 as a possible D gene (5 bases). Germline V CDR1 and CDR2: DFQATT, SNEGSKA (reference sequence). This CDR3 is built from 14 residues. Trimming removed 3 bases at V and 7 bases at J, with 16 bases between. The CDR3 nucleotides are TGCAGTGCTAGGCTGGGACCGGCTACCCAGCCCCAGCATTTT. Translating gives CSARLGPATQPQHF.

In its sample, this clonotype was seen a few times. The CDR3 region is CASSQGPQSGGAETQYF. In DNA, the CDR3 is TGTGCCAGCAGCCAAGGTCCCCAATCGGGGGGCGCGGAGACCCAGTACTTC. V usage is TRBV3-1 and J usage is TRBJ2-5; tentative D call: TRBD2 (7 bases). This CDR3 region has 17 residues. V was pared by 1 base and J by 5 bases, with 20 bases between. Germline loops: CDR1 LGHDT, CDR2 YNNKEL (reference sequence).

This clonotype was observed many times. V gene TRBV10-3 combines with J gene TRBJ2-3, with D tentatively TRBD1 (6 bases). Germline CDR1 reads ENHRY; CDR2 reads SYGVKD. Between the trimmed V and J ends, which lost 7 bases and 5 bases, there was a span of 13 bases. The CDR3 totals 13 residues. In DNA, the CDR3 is TGTGCCATCATGCAGGGGTCAAAAGATACGCAGTATTTT. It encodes CAIMQGSKDTQYF.

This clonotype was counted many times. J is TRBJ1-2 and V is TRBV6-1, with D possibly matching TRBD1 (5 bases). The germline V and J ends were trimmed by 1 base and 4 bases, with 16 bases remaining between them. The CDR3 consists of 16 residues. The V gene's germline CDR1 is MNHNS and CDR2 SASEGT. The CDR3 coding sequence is TGTGCCAGCAGTGAAGTGTGGCAGGGAAATGTCTATGGCTACACCTTC. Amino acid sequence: CASSEVWQGNVYGYTF.

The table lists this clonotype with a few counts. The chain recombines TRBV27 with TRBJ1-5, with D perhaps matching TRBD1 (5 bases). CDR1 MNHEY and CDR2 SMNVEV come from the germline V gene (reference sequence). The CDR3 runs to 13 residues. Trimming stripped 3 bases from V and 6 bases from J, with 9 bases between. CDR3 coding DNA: TGTGCCAGCAGTTTTCAGGGTGCTCAGCCCCAGCATTTT. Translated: CASSFQGAQPQHF.